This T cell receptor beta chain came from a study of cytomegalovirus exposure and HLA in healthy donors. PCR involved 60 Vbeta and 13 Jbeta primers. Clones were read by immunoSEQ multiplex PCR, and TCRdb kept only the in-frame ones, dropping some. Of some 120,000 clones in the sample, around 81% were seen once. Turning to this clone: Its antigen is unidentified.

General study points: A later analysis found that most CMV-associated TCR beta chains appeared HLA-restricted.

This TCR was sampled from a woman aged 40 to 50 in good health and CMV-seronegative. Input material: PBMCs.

This CDR3 is CAARSLAGGRGYTF. Here the CDR3 DNA reads TGTGCCGCAAGGAGCCTGGCGGGAGGTCGGGGCTACACCTTC. The V call is TRBV7-9, the J call TRBJ1-2; no clear D. This CDR3 has 14 residues. The V end lost 11 bases, the J end lost 8 bases, and 24 bases lay between the germline ends. Germline V gives CDR1 SEHNR, CDR2 FQNEAQ (reference sequence).